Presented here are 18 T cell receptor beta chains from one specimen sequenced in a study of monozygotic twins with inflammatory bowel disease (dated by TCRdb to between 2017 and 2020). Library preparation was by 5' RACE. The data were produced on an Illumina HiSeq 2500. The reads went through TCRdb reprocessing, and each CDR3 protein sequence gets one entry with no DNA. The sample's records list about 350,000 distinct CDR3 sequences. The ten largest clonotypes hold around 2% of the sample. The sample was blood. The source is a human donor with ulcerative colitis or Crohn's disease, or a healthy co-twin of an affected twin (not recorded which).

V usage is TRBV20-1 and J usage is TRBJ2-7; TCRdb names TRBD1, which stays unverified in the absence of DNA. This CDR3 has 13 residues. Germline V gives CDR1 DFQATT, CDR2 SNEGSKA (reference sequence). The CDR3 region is CSARYAGGHEQYF.

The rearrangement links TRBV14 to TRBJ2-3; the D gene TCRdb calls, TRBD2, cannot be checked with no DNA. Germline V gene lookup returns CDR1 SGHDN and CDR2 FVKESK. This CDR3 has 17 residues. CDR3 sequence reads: CASSQDLAGGDGDTQYF.

CDR3 sequence: CASIRLTGEPGELFF. The chain recombines TRBV19 with TRBJ2-2; TCRdb's D call, TRBD1, is unchecked because there is no DNA. The germline CDR1 and CDR2 sequences are LNHDA and SQIVND (reference sequence). The length of the CDR3 is 15 residues.

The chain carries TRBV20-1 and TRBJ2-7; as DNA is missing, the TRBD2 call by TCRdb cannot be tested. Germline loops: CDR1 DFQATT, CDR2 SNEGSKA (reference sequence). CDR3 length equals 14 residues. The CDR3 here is CSASPGLGPYEQYF.

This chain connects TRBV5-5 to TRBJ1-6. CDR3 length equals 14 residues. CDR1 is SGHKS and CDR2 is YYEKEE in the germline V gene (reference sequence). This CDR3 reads CASSLVGSGSPLHF.

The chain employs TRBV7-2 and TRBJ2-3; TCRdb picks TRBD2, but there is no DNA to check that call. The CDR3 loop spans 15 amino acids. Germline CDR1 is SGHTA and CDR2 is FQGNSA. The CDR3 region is CASSYTSGWGATQYF.

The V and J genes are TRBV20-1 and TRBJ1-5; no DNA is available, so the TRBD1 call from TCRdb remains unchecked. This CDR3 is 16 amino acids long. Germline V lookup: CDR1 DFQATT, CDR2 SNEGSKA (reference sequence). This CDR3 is CSARDLGGQGNQPQHF.

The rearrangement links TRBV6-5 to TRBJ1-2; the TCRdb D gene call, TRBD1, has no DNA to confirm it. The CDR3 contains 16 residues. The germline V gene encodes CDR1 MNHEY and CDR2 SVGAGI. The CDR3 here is CASSSPGTGGLYGYTF.

The CDR3 loop is CSAPTRLASYEQYF. The gene calls are TRBV20-1 and TRBJ2-7. CDR3 length: 14 amino acids. Germline CDR1 DFQATT, CDR2 SNEGSKA (reference sequence).

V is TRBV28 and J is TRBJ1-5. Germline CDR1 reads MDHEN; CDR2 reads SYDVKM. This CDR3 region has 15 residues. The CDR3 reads CASSRSKTGGQPQHF. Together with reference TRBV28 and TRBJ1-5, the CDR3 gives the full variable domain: DVKVTQSSRYLVKRTGEKVFLECVQDMDHENMFWYRQDPGLGLRLIYFSYDVKMKEKGDIPEGYSVSREKKERFSLILESASTNQTSMYLCASSRSKTGGQPQHFGDGTRLSIL.

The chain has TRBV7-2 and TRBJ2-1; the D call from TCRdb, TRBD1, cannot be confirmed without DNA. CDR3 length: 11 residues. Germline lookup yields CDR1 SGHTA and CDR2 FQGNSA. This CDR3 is CASSPGGGKFF.

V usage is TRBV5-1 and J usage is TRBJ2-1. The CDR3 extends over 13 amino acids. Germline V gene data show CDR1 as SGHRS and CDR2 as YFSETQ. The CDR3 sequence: CASSSNLGNEQFF.

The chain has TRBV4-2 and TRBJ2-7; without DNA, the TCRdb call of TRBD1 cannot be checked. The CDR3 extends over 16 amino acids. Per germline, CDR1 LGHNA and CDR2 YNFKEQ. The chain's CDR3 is CASSPPRGQGDNEQYF.

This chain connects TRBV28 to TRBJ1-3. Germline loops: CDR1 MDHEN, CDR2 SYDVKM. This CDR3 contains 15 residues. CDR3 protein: CASGYGRVSEDTIYF.

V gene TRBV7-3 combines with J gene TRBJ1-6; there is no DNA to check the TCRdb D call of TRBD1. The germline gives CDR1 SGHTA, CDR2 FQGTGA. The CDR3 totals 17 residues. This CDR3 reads CASSSPGGRTYNSPLHF.

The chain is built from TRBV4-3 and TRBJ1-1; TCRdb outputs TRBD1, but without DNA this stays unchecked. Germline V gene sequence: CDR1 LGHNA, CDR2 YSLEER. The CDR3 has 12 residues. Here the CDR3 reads CASSYLDREAFF.

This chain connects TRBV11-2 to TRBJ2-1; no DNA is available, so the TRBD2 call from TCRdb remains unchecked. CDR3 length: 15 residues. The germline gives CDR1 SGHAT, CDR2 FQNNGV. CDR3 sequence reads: CASSLGSGSYNEQFF.

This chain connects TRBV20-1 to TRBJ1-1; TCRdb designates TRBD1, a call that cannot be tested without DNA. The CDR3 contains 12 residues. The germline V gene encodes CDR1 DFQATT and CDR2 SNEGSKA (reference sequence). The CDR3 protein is CSAIRGFTEAFF.